This is a list of T cell receptor beta chains from one sample in a study of blood T cell repertoires in COVID-19. The repertoire was sequenced with immunoSEQ multiplex PCR; TCRdb's copy has only in-frame clones and lacks some. In the table there are tens of thousands of clones, 87% of which are singletons. The specimen sequenced was peripheral blood. These receptor sequences come from a woman in her 50s with active or convalescent COVID-19. CDR3s include the opening cysteine and the closing phenylalanine or tryptophan. The D gene is left open where the match is weak. Size tells how often a clone was seen (once, few, many) or the class of an expanded clone, and some rows leave it out.

CDR3 DNA	CDR3 protein	D gene	clone size	V gene	J gene
TGTGCCATCAGTGAGTCCCAGGGGATTCAACCGCTGCGAGTGGGTGAAGCTTTCTTT	CAISESQGIQPLRVGEAFF	-	-	TRBV10-3	TRBJ1-1
TGTGCCAGCAGACCCTCTGGGGCGTTCTCCTACGAGCAGTACTTC	CASRPSGAFSYEQYF	-	few	TRBV27	TRBJ2-7
TGTGCCAGCAGCTTACGGTCCAGGGGCAGCTCTAACTATGGCTACACCTTC	CASSLRSRGSSNYGYTF	-	-	TRBV7-9	TRBJ1-2
TGTGCCAGCGGAAAAACAGCCTCTGGAAACACCATATATTTT	CASGKTASGNTIYF	-	-	TRBV3-1/TRBV3-2	TRBJ1-3
TGTGCCTGGACTGGCGGTGGAAACACCATATATTTT	CAWTGGGNTIYF	-	-	TRBV30	TRBJ1-3
TGTGCCAGCAGCATCGGGACAGTAAATGAAAAACTGTTTTTT	CASSIGTVNEKLFF	TRBD1	-	TRBV9	TRBJ1-4
TGTGCCAGCAGTATACAGGCTTCTACTGAAGCTTTCTTT	CASSIQASTEAFF	-	-	TRBV5-4	TRBJ1-1
TGTGCCAGCTCACCACCGGGAGGAGTCTATGGCTACACCTTC	CASSPPGGVYGYTF	-	-	TRBV18	TRBJ1-2
TGTGCCAGCAGCTTAGCTCGGACAGGGCGCACTGAAGCTTTCTTT	CASSLARTGRTEAFF	TRBD1	-	TRBV7-9	TRBJ1-1
TGTGCCTGGAGTGTCGGACAGGCCGCCGAGCAGTACTTC	CAWSVGQAAEQYF	TRBD1	-	TRBV30	TRBJ2-7
TGTGCCAGCAGCGACAGACTAGCGGGGGGCCGGGGCACAGATACGCAGTATTTT	CASSDRLAGGRGTDTQYF	TRBD2	-	TRBV7-9	TRBJ2-3
TGTGCCACCATAGACTTACGGATGCACTATGGCTACACCTTC	CATIDLRMHYGYTF	-	-	TRBV2	TRBJ1-2
TGCGCCAGTGAAGACAGGTCTAATGAAAAACTGTTTTTT	CASEDRSNEKLFF	-	-	TRBV23-1	TRBJ1-4
TGTGCCAGCAGCTTAGTGGGACAGGGAAACTATGGCTACACCTTC	CASSLVGQGNYGYTF	TRBD1	-	TRBV7-2	TRBJ1-2
TGTGCCAGCAGCCCCAATTCCGGGGAGGGTGAAGCTTTCTTT	CASSPNSGEGEAFF	-	-	TRBV7-3	TRBJ1-1
TGTGCCAGCAGTGAACCGGGGGGCCCCTACAATGAGCAGTTCTTC	CASSEPGGPYNEQFF	-	-	TRBV25-1	TRBJ2-1
TGTGCCAGCATCCAGATACAGGGGAACACTGAAGCTTTCTTT	CASIQIQGNTEAFF	-	-	TRBV7-9	TRBJ1-1
TGTGCCAGCAGCTTAGTGCGGGGGGAAAAACTGTTTTTT	CASSLVRGEKLFF	-	-	TRBV11-2	TRBJ1-4
TGTGCCATCAGTGATTACAACTACGAGCAGTACTTC	CAISDYNYEQYF	-	-	TRBV10-3	TRBJ2-7
TGTGCCAGCAGCTCTCGAGGGAGGAATTCACCCCTCCACTTT	CASSSRGRNSPLHF	-	-	TRBV5-6	TRBJ1-6
TGTGCCAGCAGCTTAGGCAGGACTAGCGGGAGCAGGGAGACCCAGTACTTC	CASSLGRTSGSRETQYF	TRBD2	-	TRBV7-8	TRBJ2-5
TGTGCCAGCAGTAAGGGACAGGCGTTCAATCAGCCCCAGCATTTT	CASSKGQAFNQPQHF	TRBD1	-	TRBV6-6	TRBJ1-5
TGTGCCTGGGACCGGGACAGAAGAAATGAAAAACTGTTTTTT	CAWDRDRRNEKLFF	TRBD1	-	TRBV30	TRBJ1-4
TGTGCCAGCAGCTCACTACAGGAGACTGAAGCTTTCTTT	CASSSLQETEAFF	-	-	TRBV12-3/TRBV12-4	TRBJ1-1
TGTGCCAGTAGTACCCCCGGGGGGCGCGAATCCTACGAGCAGTACTTC	CASSTPGGRESYEQYF	-	-	TRBV19	TRBJ2-7